A selection of T cell receptor beta chains follows, all from one sample in a study of blood T cells in healthy people across ages. TCRdb passed the 5' RACE reads through MiXCR, listing each CDR3 protein once. Of roughly 1,500,000 distinct CDR3 sequences listed, about 31% were seen once; the top ten hold around 11%. The sequencing input was blood. All receptors come from a woman between 25 and 40 years old in good health. Each CDR3 is given with its conserved first and last residue. Fields, in order: D gene, J gene, V gene, clone size, CDR3 protein, CDR3 DNA. The D gene is left open where the match is weak. Clone size is stated in some rows and not others, as once, few, many or a class when expanded.

.	TRBJ2-1	TRBV20-1	few	CSARATHGRAPYNEQFF	TGCAGTGCTAGAGCTACACATGGGCGGGCCCCCTACAATGAGCAGTTCTTC
.	TRBJ2-7	TRBV2	.	CASNLGRGFSYEQYF	TGTGCCAGCAACCTTGGTAGGGGGTTTTCCTACGAGCAGTACTTC
.	TRBJ2-1	TRBV6-4	few	CASSDEGKQFF	TGTGCCAGCAGTGACGAGGGAAAGCAGTTCTTC
.	TRBJ2-5	TRBV20-1	few	CSASRDNQETQYF	TGCAGTGCTAGTAGGGACAACCAAGAGACCCAGTACTTC
TRBD2	TRBJ2-5	TRBV2	few	CASSDSGRMAETQYF	TGTGCCAGCAGTGACAGCGGGAGAATGGCTGAGACCCAGTACTTC
.	TRBJ2-5	TRBV20-1	.	CSAAAPKETQYF	TGCAGTGCCGCTGCCCCAAAAGAGACCCAGTACTTC
.	TRBJ2-7	TRBV7-2	few	CASSPRRFHEQYF	TGTGCCAGCAGCCCTCGACGGTTCCACGAGCAGTACTTC
TRBD2	TRBJ2-3	TRBV12-3/TRBV12-4	.	CAGSFGGAGGPDAQYF	TGTGCCGGCAGTTTCGGTGGAGCGGGAGGCCCAGATGCGCAGTATTTT
TRBD2	TRBJ2-2	TRBV20-1	once	CSAVTSGSWSGELFF	TGCAGTGCCGTTACTAGCGGGAGTTGGTCCGGGGAGCTGTTTTTT
.	TRBJ2-6	TRBV19	.	CATQGPLPGANVLTF	TGTGCCACACAGGGTCCGCTTCCTGGGGCCAACGTCCTGACTTTC
.	TRBJ2-3	TRBV7-9	once	CASSLEFTSFADTQYF	TGTGCCAGCAGCTTAGAGTTCACTAGCTTCGCAGATACGCAGTATTTT
.	TRBJ2-5	TRBV6-1	once	CASSEVIGEETQYF	TGTGCCAGCAGTGAAGTAATAGGGGAAGAGACCCAGTACTTC
.	TRBJ2-5	TRBV15	.	CATSSPLETQYF	TGTGCCACCAGCAGTCCCTTAGAGACCCAGTACTTC
TRBD1	TRBJ2-5	TRBV20-1	few	CSAPRLTGGRETQYF	TGCAGTGCTCCTCGGTTAACAGGGGGCCGGGAGACCCAGTACTTC
TRBD1	TRBJ1-1	TRBV20-1	.	CSARGDRAPEAFF	TGCAGTGCTAGAGGTGACAGGGCTCCTGAAGCTTTCTTT
TRBD1	TRBJ2-3	TRBV7-8	few	CASSVSGTGVTDTQYF	TGTGCCAGCAGCGTATCCGGGACAGGGGTAACAGATACGCAGTATTTT
TRBD1	TRBJ1-5	TRBV20-1	few	CSARDWVLQGARQPQHF	TGCAGTGCTAGAGATTGGGTACTCCAGGGGGCAAGACAGCCCCAGCATTTT
TRBD1	TRBJ1-2	TRBV6-1	few	CASSLRDRDGYTF	TGTGCCAGCAGCCTAAGGGACAGGGATGGCTACACCTTC
.	TRBJ2-1	TRBV7-9	few	CASSSEGGRGTYNEQFF	TGTGCCAGCAGCTCTGAGGGGGGGCGGGGCACCTACAATGAGCAGTTCTTC
.	TRBJ1-1	TRBV12-3/TRBV12-4	.	CASSLYRGGLNTEAFF	TGTGCCAGCAGTTTATATCGGGGAGGCCTGAACACTGAAGCTTTCTTT
.	TRBJ2-1	TRBV14	.	CASSQATGSVYNEQFF	TGTGCCAGCAGCCAAGCCACGGGGTCTGTCTACAATGAGCAGTTCTTC
TRBD2	TRBJ2-3	TRBV29-1	.	CSVEKTSSGTDTQYF	TGCAGCGTTGAAAAGACTAGCTCGGGGACAGATACGCAGTATTTT
.	TRBJ1-1	TRBV18	.	CASSPTGGGTEAFF	TGTGCCAGCTCACCTACCGGGGGGGGCACTGAAGCTTTCTTT
.	TRBJ2-7	TRBV10-2	few	CASSVAAFYEQYF	TGCGCCAGCAGTGTGGCGGCGTTCTACGAGCAGTACTTC
.	TRBJ2-1	TRBV30	few	CAWSVSGVVNEQFF	TGTGCCTGGAGTGTCTCGGGAGTGGTCAATGAGCAGTTCTTC
TRBD2	TRBJ2-7	TRBV20-1	few	CSAHPLLAGALEQYF	TGCAGTGCTCACCCCCTCCTAGCGGGAGCCCTCGAGCAGTACTTC
TRBD2	TRBJ2-7	TRBV4-1	few	CASSQVGLARGYEQYF	TGCGCCAGCAGCCAAGTCGGACTAGCGAGGGGATACGAGCAGTACTTC
TRBD1	TRBJ1-1	TRBV20-1	.	CSARDLGQGAEAFF	TGCAGTGCTAGAGATCTCGGACAGGGCGCTGAAGCTTTCTTT
.	TRBJ2-3	TRBV7-9	few	CASSQRQADTQYF	TGTGCCAGCAGCCAGCGACAGGCAGATACGCAGTATTTT
.	TRBJ2-5	TRBV2	.	CASSSLHGETQYF	TGTGCCAGCAGCAGCCTACACGGGGAGACCCAGTACTTC
.	TRBJ2-1	TRBV7-2	.	CASSLITREQFF	TGTGCCAGCAGCTTGATAACTCGTGAGCAGTTCTTC
.	TRBJ2-4	TRBV5-1	.	CASSQGVARDIQYF	TGCGCCAGCAGCCAAGGGGTAGCGAGGGACATTCAGTACTTC
TRBD2	TRBJ2-1	TRBV9	few	CASSRGVYEQFF	TGTGCCAGCAGCCGGGGGGTGTATGAGCAGTTCTTC
.	TRBJ2-3	TRBV20-1	few	CSARAGVFTDTQYF	TGCAGTGCTAGAGCGGGGGTATTCACAGATACGCAGTATTTT
.	TRBJ1-1	TRBV30	.	CAWTQENTEAFF	TGTGCCTGGACACAGGAGAACACTGAAGCTTTCTTT
TRBD2	TRBJ2-3	TRBV7-9	few	CASSRDYSPDTQYF	TGTGCCAGCAGCCGGGACTACAGCCCAGATACGCAGTATTTT
.	TRBJ2-1	TRBV2	.	CASSERRLGTFGEQFF	TGTGCCAGCAGTGAAAGGCGGCTGGGCACGTTTGGTGAGCAGTTCTTC
TRBD1	TRBJ1-1	TRBV4-1	many	CASSQQGALNTEAFF	TGCGCCAGCAGCCAGCAGGGGGCTTTGAACACTGAAGCTTTCTTT
TRBD2	TRBJ2-1	TRBV7-6	few	CASSLDERGDSYEQFF	TGTGCCAGCAGCTTAGATGAACGGGGGGATAGCTATGAGCAGTTCTTC
.	TRBJ2-1	TRBV6-1	few	CASSEALSGPFF	TGTGCCAGCAGTGAAGCCCTTTCCGGGCCGTTCTTC
TRBD1	TRBJ2-7	TRBV27	.	CASSTSGTGREQYF	TGTGCCAGCAGTACCTCCGGGACAGGGAGGGAGCAGTACTTC
TRBD1	TRBJ2-3	TRBV15	few	CATSRAGTESGTDTQYF	TGTGCCACCAGCAGAGCGGGGACAGAAAGCGGTACAGATACGCAGTATTTT
.	TRBJ2-7	TRBV20-1	.	CSARRDTAYEQYF	TGCAGTGCTAGGAGGGACACAGCCTACGAGCAGTACTTC